This T cell receptor (beta chain) was documented in a study of metastatic and nonmetastatic thyroid tumors. TCRdb re-called clones via MiXCR from the PCR reads. The sample holds about 45,000 clones, roughly 3.9% seen once. V shed 4 bases and J 0 bases; nucleotides not matched to a gene: 2. The CDR3 runs 14 residues. CDR1 SQVTM and CDR2 ANQGSEA come from the germline V gene. Points on this clone: One base away lies a much larger clone, so this may be a sequencing read error.

No patient received treatment before thyroid surgery. The sample comprised blood. V is TRBV29-1 and J is TRBJ1-3, with TRBD1 matching over 8 bases. This TCR derives from a female donor with papillary thyroid cancer or a benign thyroid nodule (not recorded which). Some clones in this sample may be carry-over from other donors' samples. The CDR3 sequence is CSVADRASGNTIYF. CDR3 DNA sequence: TGCAGCGTTGCGGACAGGGCCTCTGGAAACACCATATATTTT.